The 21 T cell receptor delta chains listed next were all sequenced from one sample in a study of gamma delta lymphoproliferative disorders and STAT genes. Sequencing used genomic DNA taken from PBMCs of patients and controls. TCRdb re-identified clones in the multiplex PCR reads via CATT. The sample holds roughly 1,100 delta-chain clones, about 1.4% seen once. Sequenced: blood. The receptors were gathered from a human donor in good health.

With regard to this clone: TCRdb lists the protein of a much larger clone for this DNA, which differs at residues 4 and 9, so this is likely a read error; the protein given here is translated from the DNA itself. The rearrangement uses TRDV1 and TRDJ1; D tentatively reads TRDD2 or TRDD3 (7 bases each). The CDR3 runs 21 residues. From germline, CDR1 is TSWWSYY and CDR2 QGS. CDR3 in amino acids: CALAEFLRDGWGSLYTDKLIF. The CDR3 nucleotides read TGTGCTCTTGCGGAATTCCTACGGGATGGCTGGGGGTCCCTGTACACCGATAAACTCATCTTT.

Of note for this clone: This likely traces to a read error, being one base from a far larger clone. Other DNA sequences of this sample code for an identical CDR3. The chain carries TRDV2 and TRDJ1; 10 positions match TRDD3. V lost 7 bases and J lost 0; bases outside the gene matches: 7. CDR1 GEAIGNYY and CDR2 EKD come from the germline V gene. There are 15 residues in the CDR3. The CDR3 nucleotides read TGTGCCTGCGAAGCCCTGGGGGATAACACCGATAAACTCATCTTT. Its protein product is CACEALGDNTDKLIF.

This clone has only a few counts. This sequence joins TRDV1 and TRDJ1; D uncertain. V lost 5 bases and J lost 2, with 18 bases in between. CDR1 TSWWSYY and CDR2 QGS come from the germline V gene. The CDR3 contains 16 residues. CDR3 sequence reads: CALGNSPGPETDKLIF. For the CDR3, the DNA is TGTGCTCTTGGGAATTCCCCCGGGCCCGAGACCGATAAACTCATCTTT.

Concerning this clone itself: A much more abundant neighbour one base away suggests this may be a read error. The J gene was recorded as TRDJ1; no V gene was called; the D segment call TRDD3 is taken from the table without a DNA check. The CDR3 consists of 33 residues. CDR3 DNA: TGTGCTCTTGGGGGACCCCATCTATCGGTCCCTCTTCACCTTCCTGCGCCTGTACTGGGGGATACGCTCACTGAAATCCTCACCGATAAACTCATCTTT. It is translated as CALGGPHLSVPLHLPAPVLGDTLTEILTDKLIF.

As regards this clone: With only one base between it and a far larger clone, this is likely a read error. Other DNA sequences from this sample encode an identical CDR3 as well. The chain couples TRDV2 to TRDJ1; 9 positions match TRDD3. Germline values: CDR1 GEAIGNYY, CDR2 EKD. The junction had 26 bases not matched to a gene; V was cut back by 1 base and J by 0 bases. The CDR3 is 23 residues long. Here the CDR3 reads CACDTRGAITGGARPPNTDKLIF. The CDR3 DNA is TGTGCCTGTGACACACGTGGGGCGATTACTGGGGGAGCCAGGCCCCCAAACACCGATAAACTCATCTTT.

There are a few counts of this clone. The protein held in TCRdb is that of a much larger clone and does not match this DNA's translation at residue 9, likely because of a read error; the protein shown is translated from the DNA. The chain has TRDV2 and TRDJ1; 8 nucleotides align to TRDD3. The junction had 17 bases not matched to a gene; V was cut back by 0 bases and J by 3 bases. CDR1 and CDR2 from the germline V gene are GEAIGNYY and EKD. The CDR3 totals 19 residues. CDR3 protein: CACDTFPTGGIVGSDKLIF. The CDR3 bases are TGTGCCTGTGACACCTTCCCCACTGGGGGGATAGTGGGGTCCGATAAACTCATCTTT.

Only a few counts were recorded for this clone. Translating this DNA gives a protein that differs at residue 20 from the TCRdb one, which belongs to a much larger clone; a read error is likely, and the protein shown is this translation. The CDR3: CALGELANSYWGTGLPHPTVKLIF. The DNA of the CDR3 is TGTGCTCTTGGGGAACTAGCAAACTCGTACTGGGGGACGGGTCTGCCCCACCCGACCGTTAAACTCATCTTT. The chain has TRDV1 and TRDJ1; TRDD3 agrees at 9 bases. The CDR3 covers 24 residues. Germline CDR1 TSWWSYY, CDR2 QGS.

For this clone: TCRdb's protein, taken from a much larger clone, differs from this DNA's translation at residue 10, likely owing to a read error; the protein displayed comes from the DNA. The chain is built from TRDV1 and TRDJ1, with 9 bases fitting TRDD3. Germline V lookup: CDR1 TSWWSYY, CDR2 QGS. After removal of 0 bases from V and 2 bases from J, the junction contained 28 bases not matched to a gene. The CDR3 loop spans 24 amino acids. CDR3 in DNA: TGTGCTCTTGGGGAACTAGCAAACTCGCACTGGGGGACGGGTCTGCCCCACCCGACCGATAAACTCATCTTT. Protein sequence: CALGELANSHWGTGLPHPTDKLIF.

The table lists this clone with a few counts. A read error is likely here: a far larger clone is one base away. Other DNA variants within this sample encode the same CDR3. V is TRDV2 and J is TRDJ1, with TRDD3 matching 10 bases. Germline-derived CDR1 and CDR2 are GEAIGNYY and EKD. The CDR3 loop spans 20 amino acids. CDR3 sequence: CACDTIEILGDPKYTDKLIF. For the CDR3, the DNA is TGTGCCTGTGACACTATTGAAATACTGGGGGATCCTAAGTACACCGATAAGCTCATCTTT.

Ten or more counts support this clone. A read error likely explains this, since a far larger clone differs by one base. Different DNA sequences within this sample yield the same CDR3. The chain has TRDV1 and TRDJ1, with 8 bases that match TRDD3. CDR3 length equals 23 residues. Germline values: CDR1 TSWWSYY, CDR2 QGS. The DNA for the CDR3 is TGTGCTCTCTGCGGTGGGACCTACCCCGTACTGGGGGCCTCGATAATACGGGCCGACAAACTCATCTTT. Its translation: CALCGGTYPVLGASIIRADKLIF.

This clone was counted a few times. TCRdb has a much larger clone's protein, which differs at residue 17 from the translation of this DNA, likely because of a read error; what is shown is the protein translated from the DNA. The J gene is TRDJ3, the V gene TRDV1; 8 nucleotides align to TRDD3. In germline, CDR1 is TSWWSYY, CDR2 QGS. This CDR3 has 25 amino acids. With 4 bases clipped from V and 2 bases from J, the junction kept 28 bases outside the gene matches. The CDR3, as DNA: TGTGCTCTTGGGGGTACCTACGGAATGGGGGATTTTATCTTTTTTGGGGCCTGGGACACCCGACAGATGTTTTTC. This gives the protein CALGGTYGMGDFIFFGAWDTRQMFF.

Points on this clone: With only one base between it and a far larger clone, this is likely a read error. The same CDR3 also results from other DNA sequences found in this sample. The CDR3 region is CALGEFLRGGWGSLYTDKLIF. The CDR3 DNA is TGTGCTCTTGGGGAATTCCTACGGGGTGGCTGGGGGTCCCTGTACACCGATAAACTTATCTTT. The chain recombines TRDV1 with TRDJ1; D is tentatively TRDD2 or TRDD3 (7 bases each). The CDR3 has 21 residues. The V gene's germline CDR1 is TSWWSYY and CDR2 QGS.

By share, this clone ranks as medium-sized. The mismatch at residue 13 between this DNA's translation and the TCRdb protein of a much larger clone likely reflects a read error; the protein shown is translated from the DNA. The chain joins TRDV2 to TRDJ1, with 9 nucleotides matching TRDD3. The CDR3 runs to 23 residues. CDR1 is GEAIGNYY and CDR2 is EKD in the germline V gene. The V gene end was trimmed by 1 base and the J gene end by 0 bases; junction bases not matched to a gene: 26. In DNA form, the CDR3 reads TGTGCCTGTGACACACGTGGGGCAATTACTGGGGGAGTCAGGCCCCCAAACACCGATAAACTCATCTTT. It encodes CACDTRGAITGGVRPPNTDKLIF.

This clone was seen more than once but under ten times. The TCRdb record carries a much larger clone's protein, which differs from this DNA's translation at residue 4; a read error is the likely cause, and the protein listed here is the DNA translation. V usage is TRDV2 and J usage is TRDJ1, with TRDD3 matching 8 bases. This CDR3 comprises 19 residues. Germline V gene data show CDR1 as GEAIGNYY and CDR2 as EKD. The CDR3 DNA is TGTGCCTGTCACACCTTCCCCACTAGGGGGATAGTGGGGTCCGATAAACTCATCTTT. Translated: CACHTFPTRGIVGSDKLIF.

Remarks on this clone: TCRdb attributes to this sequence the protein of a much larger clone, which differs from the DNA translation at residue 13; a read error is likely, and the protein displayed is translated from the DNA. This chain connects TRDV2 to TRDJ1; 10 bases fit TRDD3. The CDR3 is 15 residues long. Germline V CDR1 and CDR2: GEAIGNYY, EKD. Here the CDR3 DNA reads TGTGCCTGTGAAGCCCTGGGGGATAACACCGATAAACGCATCTTT. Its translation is CACEALGDNTDKRIF.

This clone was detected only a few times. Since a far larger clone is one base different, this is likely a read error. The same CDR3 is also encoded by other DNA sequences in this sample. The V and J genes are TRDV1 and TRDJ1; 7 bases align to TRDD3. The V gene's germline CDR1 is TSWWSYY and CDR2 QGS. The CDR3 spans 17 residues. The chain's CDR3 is CALGELWGTPYTDKLIF. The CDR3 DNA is TGTGCTCTTGGGGAACTATGGGGGACCCCTTACACCGATAAGCTCATCTTT.

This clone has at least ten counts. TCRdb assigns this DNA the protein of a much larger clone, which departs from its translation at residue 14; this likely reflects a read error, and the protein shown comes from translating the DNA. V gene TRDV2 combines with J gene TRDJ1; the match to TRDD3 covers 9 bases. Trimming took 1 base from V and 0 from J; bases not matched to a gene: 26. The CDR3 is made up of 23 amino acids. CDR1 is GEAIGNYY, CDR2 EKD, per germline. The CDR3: CACDTRGAITGGAKPPNTDKLIF. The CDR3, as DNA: TGTGCCTGTGACACACGTGGGGCAATTACTGGGGGAGCCAAGCCCCCAAACACCGATAAACTCATCTTT.

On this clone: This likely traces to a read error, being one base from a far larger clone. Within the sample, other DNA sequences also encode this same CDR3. The chain's CDR3 is CALGEGWDPPTVLGARPLIF. For the CDR3, the DNA is TGTGCTCTTGGGGAAGGGTGGGATCCTCCTACCGTATTGGGAGCCAGACCCCTGATCTTT. This chain uses TRDV1 with TRDJ4, with D possibly matching TRDD2 (6 bases). Trimming removed 2 bases from V and 0 bases from J, with 28 bases in between. Germline CDR1 and CDR2: TSWWSYY and QGS. The CDR3 is 20 residues long.

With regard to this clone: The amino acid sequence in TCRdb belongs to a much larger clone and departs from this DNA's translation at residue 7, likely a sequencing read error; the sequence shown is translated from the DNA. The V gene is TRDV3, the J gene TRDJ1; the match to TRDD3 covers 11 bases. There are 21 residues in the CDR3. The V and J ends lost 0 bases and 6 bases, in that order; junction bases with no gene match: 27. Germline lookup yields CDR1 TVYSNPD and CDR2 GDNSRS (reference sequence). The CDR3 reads CAFRPFALPPLGDIRGHKLIF. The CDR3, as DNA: TGTGCCTTTAGGCCCTTCGCCCTTCCCCCACTGGGGGATATTCGGGGGCATAAACTCATCTTT.

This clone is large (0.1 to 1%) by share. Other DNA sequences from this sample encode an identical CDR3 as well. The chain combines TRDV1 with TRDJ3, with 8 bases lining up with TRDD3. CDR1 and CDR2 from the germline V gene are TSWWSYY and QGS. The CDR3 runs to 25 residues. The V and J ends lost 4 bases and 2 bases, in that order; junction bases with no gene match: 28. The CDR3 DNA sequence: TGTGCTCTTGGGGGTACCTACGGAATGGGGGATTTTATCTTTTTTGGGACCTGGGACACCCGACAGATGTTTTTC. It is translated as CALGGTYGMGDFIFFGTWDTRQMFF.

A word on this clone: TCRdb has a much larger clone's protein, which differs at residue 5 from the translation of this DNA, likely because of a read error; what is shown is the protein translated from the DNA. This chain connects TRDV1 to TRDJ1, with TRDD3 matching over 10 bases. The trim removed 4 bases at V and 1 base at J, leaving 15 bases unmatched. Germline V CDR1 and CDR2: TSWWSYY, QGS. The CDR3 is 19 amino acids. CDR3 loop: CALGGLEGGYDWVTDKLIF. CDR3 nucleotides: TGTGCTCTTGGGGGACTAGAAGGGGGATACGATTGGGTCACCGATAAACTCATCTTT.